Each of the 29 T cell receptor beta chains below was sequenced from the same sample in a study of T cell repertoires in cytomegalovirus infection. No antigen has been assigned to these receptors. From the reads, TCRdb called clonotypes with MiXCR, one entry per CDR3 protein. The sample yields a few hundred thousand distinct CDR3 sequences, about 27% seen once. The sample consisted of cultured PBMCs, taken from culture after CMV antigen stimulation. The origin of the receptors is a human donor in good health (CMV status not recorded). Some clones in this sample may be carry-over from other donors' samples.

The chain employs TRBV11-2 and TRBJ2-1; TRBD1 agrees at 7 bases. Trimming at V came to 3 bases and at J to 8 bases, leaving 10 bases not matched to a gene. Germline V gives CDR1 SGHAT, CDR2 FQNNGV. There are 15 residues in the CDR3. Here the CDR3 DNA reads TGTGCCAGCAGCTTTTCCGGGACAGTAGGCGATGAGCAGTTCTTC. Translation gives CASSFSGTVGDEQFF.

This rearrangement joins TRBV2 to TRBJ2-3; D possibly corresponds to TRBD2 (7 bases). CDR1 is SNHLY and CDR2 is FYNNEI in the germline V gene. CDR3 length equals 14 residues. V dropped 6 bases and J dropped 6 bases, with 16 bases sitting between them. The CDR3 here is CASRPSGGQDTQYF. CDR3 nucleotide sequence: TGTGCCAGCAGGCCTTCCGGGGGGCAGGATACGCAGTATTTT.

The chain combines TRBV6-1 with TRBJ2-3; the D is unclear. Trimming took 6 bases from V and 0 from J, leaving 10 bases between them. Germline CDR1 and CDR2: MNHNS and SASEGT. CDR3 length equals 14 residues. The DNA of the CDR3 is TGTGCCAGCAGCCCCCTGAGGAGCACAGATACGCAGTATTTT. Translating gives CASSPLRSTDTQYF.

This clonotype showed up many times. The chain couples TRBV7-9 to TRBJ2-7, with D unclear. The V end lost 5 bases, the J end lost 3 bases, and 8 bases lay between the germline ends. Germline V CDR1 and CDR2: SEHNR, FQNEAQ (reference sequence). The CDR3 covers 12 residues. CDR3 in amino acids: CASSKPGYEQYF. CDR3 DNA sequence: TGTGCCAGCAGCAAGCCAGGCTACGAGCAGTACTTC.

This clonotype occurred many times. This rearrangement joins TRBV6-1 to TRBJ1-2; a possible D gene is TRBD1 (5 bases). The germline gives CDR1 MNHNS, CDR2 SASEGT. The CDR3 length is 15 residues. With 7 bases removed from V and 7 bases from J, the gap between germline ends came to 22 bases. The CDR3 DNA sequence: TGTGCCAGCATTTCTCCAGGGTGGCCCATACTTGGCTACACCTTC. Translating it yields CASISPGWPILGYTF.

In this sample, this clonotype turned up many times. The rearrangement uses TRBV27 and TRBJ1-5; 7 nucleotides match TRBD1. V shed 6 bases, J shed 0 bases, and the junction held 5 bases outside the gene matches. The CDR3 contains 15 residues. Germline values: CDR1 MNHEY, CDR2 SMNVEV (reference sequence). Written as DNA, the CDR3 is TGTGCCAGCAGCCGCGGACAGGTTAGCAATCAGCCCCAGCATTTT. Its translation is CASSRGQVSNQPQHF.

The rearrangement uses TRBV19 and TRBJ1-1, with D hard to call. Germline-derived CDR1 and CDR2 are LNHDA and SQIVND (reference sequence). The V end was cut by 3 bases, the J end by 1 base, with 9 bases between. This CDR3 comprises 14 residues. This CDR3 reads CASSIPPGNTEAFF. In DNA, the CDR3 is TGTGCCAGTAGTATCCCCCCAGGGAACACTGAAGCTTTCTTT.

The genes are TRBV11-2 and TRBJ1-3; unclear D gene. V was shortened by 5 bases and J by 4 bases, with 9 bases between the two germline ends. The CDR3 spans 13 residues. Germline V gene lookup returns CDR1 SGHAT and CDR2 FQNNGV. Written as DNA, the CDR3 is TGTGCCAGCAGCCTCTTTCCAGGAAACACCATATATTTT. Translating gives CASSLFPGNTIYF.

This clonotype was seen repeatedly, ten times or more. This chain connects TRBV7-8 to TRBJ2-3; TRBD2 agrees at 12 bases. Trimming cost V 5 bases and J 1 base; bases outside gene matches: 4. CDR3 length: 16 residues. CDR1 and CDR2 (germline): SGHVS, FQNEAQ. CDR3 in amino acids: CASSQLAGGGTDTQYF. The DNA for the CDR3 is TGTGCCAGCAGCCAACTAGCGGGAGGAGGCACAGATACGCAGTATTTT.

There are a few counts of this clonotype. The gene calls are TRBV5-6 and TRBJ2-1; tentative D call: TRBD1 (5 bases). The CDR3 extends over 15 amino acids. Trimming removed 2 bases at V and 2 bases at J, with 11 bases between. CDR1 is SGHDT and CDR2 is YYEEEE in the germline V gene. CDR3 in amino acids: CASSFQGRTYNEQFF. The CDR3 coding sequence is TGTGCCAGCAGCTTTCAGGGTAGGACCTACAATGAGCAGTTCTTC.

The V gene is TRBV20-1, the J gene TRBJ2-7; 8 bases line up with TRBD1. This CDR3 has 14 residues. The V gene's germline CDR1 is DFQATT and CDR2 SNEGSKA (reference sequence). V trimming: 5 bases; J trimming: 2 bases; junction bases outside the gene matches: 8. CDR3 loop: CSAARGTGAYEQYF. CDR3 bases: TGCAGTGCTGCCCGGGGGACAGGAGCCTACGAGCAGTACTTC.

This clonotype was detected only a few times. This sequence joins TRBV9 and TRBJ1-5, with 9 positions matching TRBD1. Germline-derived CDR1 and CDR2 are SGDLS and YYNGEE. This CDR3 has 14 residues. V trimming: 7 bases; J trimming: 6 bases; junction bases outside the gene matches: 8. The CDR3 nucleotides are TGTGCCAGCTCAGGGACAGGGCAAGGTCAGCCCCAGCATTTT. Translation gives CASSGTGQGQPQHF.

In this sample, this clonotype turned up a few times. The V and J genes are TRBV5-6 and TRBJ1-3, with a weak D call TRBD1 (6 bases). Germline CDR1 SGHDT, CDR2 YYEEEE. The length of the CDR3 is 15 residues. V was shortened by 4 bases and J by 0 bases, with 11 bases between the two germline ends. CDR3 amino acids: CASSGTFSSGNTIYF. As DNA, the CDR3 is TGTGCCAGCAGCGGGACATTCAGCTCTGGAAACACCATATATTTT. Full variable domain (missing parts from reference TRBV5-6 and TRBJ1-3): DAGVTQSPTHLIKTRGQQVTLRCSPKSGHDTVSWYQQALGQGPQFIFQYYEEEERQRGNFPDRFSGHQFPNYSSELNVNALLLGDSALYLCASSGTFSSGNTIYFGEGSWLTVV.

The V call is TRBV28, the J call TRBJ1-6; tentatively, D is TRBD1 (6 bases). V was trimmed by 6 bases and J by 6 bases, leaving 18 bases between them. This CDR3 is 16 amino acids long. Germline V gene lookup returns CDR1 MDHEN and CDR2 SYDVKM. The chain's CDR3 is CASSQLYRAVNSPLHF. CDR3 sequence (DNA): TGTGCCAGCAGCCAGCTGTACAGGGCGGTTAATTCACCCCTCCACTTT. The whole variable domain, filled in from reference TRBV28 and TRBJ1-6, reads DVKVTQSSRYLVKRTGEKVFLECVQDMDHENMFWYRQDPGLGLRLIYFSYDVKMKEKGDIPEGYSVSREKKERFSLILESASTNQTSMYLCASSQLYRAVNSPLHFGNGTRLTVT.

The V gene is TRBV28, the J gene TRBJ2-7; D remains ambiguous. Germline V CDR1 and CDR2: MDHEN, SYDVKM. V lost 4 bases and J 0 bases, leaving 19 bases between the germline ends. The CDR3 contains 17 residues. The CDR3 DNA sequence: TGTGCCAGCAGTTCATTGGTAGGAAAATCTAACTCCTACGAGCAGTACTTC. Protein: CASSSLVGKSNSYEQYF.

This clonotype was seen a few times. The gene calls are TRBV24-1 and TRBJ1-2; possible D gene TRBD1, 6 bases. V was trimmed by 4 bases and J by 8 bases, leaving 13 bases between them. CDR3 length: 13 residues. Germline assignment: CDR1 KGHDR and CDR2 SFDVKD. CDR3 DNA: TGTGCCACCAGTGAACCAGGGCAGGGGGGCTACACCTTC. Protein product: CATSEPGQGGYTF.

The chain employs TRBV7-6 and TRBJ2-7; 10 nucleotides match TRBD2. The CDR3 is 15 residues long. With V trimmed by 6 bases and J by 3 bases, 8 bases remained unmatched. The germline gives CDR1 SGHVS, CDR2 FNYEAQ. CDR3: CASRPIAGGSYEQYF. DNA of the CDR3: TGTGCCAGCAGACCCATAGCGGGAGGCAGCTACGAGCAGTACTTC.

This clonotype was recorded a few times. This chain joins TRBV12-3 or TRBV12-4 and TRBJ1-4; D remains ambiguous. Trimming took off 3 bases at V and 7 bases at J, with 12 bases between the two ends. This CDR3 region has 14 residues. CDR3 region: CASSFRVDGEKLFF. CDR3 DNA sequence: TGTGCCAGCAGTTTCCGTGTAGACGGTGAAAAACTGTTTTTT.

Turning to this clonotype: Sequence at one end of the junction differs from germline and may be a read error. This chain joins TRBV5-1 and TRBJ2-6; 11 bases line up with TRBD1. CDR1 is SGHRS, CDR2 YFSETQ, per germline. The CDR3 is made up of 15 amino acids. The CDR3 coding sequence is TGCGCCAGCAGCTTACCGGGACAGGGGGTCAACGTCCTGACTTTC. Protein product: CASSLPGQGVNVLTF.

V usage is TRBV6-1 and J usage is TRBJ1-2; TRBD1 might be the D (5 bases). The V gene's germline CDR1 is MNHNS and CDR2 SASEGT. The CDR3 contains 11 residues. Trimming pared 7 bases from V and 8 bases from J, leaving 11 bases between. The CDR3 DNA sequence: TGTGCCAGCACCCGGGGGGTGGGCTACACCTTC. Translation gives CASTRGVGYTF.

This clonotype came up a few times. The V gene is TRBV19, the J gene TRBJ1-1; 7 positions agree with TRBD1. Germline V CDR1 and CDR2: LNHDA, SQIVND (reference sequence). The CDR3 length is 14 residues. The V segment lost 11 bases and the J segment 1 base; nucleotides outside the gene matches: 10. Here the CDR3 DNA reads TGTGCCTCAACCCGGGACAGTTCGAACACTGAAGCTTTCTTT. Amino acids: CASTRDSSNTEAFF.

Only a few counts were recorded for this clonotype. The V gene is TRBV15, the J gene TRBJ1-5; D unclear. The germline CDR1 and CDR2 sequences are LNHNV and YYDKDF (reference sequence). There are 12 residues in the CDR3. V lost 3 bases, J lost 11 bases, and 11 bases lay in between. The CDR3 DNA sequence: TGTGCCACCAGCAGCCAGATGCGGACCCAGCATTTT. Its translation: CATSSQMRTQHF.

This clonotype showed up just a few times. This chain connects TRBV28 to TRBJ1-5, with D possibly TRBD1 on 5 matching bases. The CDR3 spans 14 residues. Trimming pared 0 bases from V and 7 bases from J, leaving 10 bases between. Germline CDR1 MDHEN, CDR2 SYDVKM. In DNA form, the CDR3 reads TGTGCCAGCAGTTTATGGACAGAAACCCAGCCCCAGCATTTT. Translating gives CASSLWTETQPQHF.

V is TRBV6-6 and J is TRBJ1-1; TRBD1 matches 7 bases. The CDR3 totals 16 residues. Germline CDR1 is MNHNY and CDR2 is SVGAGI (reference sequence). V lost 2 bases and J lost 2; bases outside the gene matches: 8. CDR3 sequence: CASSYGKGAINTEAFF. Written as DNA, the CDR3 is TGTGCCAGCAGTTACGGAAAGGGGGCTATTAACACTGAAGCTTTCTTT.

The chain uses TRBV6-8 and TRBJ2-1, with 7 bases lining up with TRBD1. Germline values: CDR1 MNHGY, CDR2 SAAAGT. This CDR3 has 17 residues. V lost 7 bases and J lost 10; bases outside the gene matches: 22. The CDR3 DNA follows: TGTGCCAGCATCAAAAACCCCGACAGGGTGGTTGTCGGGGAGCAGTTCTTC. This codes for CASIKNPDRVVVGEQFF.

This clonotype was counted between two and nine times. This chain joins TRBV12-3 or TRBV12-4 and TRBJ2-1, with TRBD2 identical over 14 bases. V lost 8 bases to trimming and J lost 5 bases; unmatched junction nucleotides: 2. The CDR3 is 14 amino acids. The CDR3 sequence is CASGTSGGHNEQFF. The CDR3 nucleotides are TGTGCCAGCGGGACTAGCGGGGGCCACAATGAGCAGTTCTTC.

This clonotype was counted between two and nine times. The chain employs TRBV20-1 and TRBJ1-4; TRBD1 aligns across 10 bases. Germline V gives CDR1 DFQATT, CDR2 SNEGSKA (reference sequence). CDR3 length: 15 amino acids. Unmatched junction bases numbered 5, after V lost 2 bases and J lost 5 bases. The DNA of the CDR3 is TGCAGTGCTAGATCGTGGACAGGGGGAAATGAAAAACTGTTTTTT. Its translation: CSARSWTGGNEKLFF.

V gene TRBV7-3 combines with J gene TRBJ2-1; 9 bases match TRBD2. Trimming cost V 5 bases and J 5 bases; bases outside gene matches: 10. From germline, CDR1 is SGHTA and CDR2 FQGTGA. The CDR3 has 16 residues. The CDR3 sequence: CASSPSGTSRNNEQFF. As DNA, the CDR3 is TGTGCCAGCAGCCCTTCCGGGACTAGCAGGAACAATGAGCAGTTCTTC.

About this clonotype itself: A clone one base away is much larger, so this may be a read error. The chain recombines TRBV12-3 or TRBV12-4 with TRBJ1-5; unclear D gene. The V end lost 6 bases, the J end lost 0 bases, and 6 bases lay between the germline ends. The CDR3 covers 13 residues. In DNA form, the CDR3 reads TGTGCCAGCAGGTGGGATAGCAATCAGCCCCAGCATTTT. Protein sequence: CASRWDSNQPQHF.